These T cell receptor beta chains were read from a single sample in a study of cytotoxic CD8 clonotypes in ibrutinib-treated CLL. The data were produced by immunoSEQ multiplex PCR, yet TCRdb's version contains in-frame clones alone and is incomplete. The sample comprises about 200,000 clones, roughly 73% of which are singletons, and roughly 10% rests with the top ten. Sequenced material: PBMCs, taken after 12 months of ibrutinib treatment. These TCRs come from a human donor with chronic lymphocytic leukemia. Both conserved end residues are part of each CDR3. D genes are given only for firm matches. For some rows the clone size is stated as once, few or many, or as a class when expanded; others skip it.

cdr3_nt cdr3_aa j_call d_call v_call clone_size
TGTGCCTGGAGACAGAACACTGAAGCTTTCTTT CAWRQNTEAFF TRBJ1-1 - TRBV30 -
TGTGCCAGCAGTCTAGCGGGGGGGCCGCGAGATACGCAGTATTTT CASSLAGGPRDTQYF TRBJ2-3 TRBD2 TRBV27 -
TGTGCCACTAGCGGGGGGACAGATACGCAGTATTTT CATSGGTDTQYF TRBJ2-3 TRBD2 TRBV10-3 -
TGTGCCAGCAGCCCCTTTCCGGACACTGAAGCTTTCTTT CASSPFPDTEAFF TRBJ1-1 - TRBV14 -
TGTGCCAGCAGCCGCCCTGACAGGGGGCTAGGGACCCAGTACTTC CASSRPDRGLGTQYF TRBJ2-5 TRBD1 TRBV11-2 -
TGCGCCAGCGCCTGGACTAGCGGGCCTCAAGAGACCCAGTACTTC CASAWTSGPQETQYF TRBJ2-5 TRBD2 TRBV5-1 -
TGTGCCAGTAGTCTCAGGCTACTGGACTGGGATCATGGCTACACCTTC CASSLRLLDWDHGYTF TRBJ1-2 - TRBV19 -
TGCGCCAGCAGCCGACTGGGACAGGGCCCACTGAGCTATGGCTACACCTTC CASSRLGQGPLSYGYTF TRBJ1-2 TRBD1 TRBV4-1 -
TGTGCCAGCAGTGACGGCAGAGACTATGGCTACACCTTC CASSDGRDYGYTF TRBJ1-2 - TRBV2 -
TGTGCCAGCAGTTTCCGGGAGGGCTACACCTTC CASSFREGYTF TRBJ1-2 - TRBV6-6 once
TGTGCCACCCTATCCGGGTCCTCCTACGAGCAGTACTTC CATLSGSSYEQYF TRBJ2-7 - TRBV6-5 once
TGTGCCAGCAGTTTGGTTCAGGGGAGCACAGATACGCAGTATTTT CASSLVQGSTDTQYF TRBJ2-3 - TRBV27 -
TGCGCCAGCAGCCCTAGATCGGGGGGCGCGGTCTACGAGCAGTACTTC CASSPRSGGAVYEQYF TRBJ2-7 - TRBV5-1 -
TGTGCCAGTAGACCACTAACCGGGGAGCTGTTTTTT CASRPLTGELFF TRBJ2-2 - TRBV19 -
TGCGCCAGCAGCCATGGGACAGGGGCTAACACCGGGGAGCTGTTTTTT CASSHGTGANTGELFF TRBJ2-2 TRBD1 TRBV4-1 once
TGTGCCAGCAGTTTAAGGGAGTACAATGAGCAGTTCTTC CASSLREYNEQFF TRBJ2-1 - TRBV27 few
TGTGCCTGGAGTGTACGACGGGCTAACTATGGCTACACCTTC CAWSVRRANYGYTF TRBJ1-2 - TRBV30 few
TGTGCCAGCAGTGTAGTCACGGGGAACACTGAAGCTTTCTTT CASSVVTGNTEAFF TRBJ1-1 - TRBV2 -
TGTGCCAGCAGCCCCCTGACCCGCGGGGTAGGCTACACCTTC CASSPLTRGVGYTF TRBJ1-2 - TRBV5-8 -
TGTGCCAGCAAGCTAACTAGCCACCTCTCCTACGAGCAGTACTTC CASKLTSHLSYEQYF TRBJ2-7 - TRBV6-1 -
TGCAGCGTTGCTGGCGGTCTGGAGCAGTACTTC CSVAGGLEQYF TRBJ2-7 - TRBV29-1 -
TGTGCCAGCTCACCCGGTCAGGGAGACTATGGCTACACCTTC CASSPGQGDYGYTF TRBJ1-2 - TRBV18 -
TGTGCCAGCAGCGCTCTAGTTGTTGAGCAGTTCTTC CASSALVVEQFF TRBJ2-1 - TRBV11-2 -
TGTGCCAGCAGTGAAGCTGGGGGGCCCGGGTGGAAACTGCCAGGCTACACCTTC CASSEAGGPGWKLPGYTF TRBJ1-2 - TRBV6-1 few
TGTGCCAGCAGCGATTGGTCCGACGGGGGCACTGAAGCTTTCTTT CASSDWSDGGTEAFF TRBJ1-1 - TRBV25-1 -
TGCGCCAGCAGCTTGGCCGGTCGCAACACCGGGGAGCTGTTTTTT CASSLAGRNTGELFF TRBJ2-2 - TRBV5-1 few
TGCGCCAGTACCGAGGGGGCGACCAAAAACATTCAGTACTTC CASTEGATKNIQYF TRBJ2-4 TRBD1 TRBV5-1 -
TGCGCCAGCAGCTTGGGGTCTAGCGGGGAGCAGTTCTTC CASSLGSSGEQFF TRBJ2-1 TRBD2 TRBV5-1 -
TGTGCCAGCAGCTTAGTTTGGGGGGACGGTACAGATACGCAGTATTTT CASSLVWGDGTDTQYF TRBJ2-3 - TRBV7-2 -
TGTGCCATCAGGATCCCCGGCAGGGCAGGAAACACCATATATTTT CAIRIPGRAGNTIYF TRBJ1-3 - TRBV10-3 few
TGCGCCAGCAGCCTGGACCCCGGGGGAGACTATGGCTACACCTTC CASSLDPGGDYGYTF TRBJ1-2 - TRBV5-1 few
TGTGCCAGCAGTTTACAGGGCCGCACCTACGAGCAGTACTTC CASSLQGRTYEQYF TRBJ2-7 - TRBV28 once
TGTGCCAGCTCACCGGCGACAGGGGGAAATCAGCCCCAGCATTTT CASSPATGGNQPQHF TRBJ1-5 TRBD1 TRBV18 once
TGTGCCAGCAGCTTAGGGAGGGATACGCAGTATTTT CASSLGRDTQYF TRBJ2-3 - TRBV7-8 -
TGCGCCAGCAGCCGAAGACCAGCGGACAGCACAGATACGCAGTATTTT CASSRRPADSTDTQYF TRBJ2-3 - TRBV5-1 -
TGTGCCAGCAGTTACACCCCCGGGCCTCGGGTTACGCAGTATTTT CASSYTPGPRVTQYF TRBJ2-3 - TRBV6-6 -
TGTGCCAGCAGCTTCGACAGGACTAGCGTAACGAAGCAGTTCTTC CASSFDRTSVTKQFF TRBJ2-1 TRBD2 TRBV7-9 -
TGCGCCAGCAGCTTGGAATCCCAGGGGAAAAACATTCAGTACTTC CASSLESQGKNIQYF TRBJ2-4 - TRBV5-1 -
TGTGCCAGCACTCCACCCACCCGATTTGCGGATACGCAGTATTTT CASTPPTRFADTQYF TRBJ2-3 - TRBV28 -
TGTGCCAGCAGCCAGGGACGGCTCTCCTACGAGCAGTACTTC CASSQGRLSYEQYF TRBJ2-7 - TRBV7-8 -
TGTGCCAGCAGCTTAGTCGGCGGTGCTAGCACAGATACGCAGTATTTT CASSLVGGASTDTQYF TRBJ2-3 - TRBV7-8 -